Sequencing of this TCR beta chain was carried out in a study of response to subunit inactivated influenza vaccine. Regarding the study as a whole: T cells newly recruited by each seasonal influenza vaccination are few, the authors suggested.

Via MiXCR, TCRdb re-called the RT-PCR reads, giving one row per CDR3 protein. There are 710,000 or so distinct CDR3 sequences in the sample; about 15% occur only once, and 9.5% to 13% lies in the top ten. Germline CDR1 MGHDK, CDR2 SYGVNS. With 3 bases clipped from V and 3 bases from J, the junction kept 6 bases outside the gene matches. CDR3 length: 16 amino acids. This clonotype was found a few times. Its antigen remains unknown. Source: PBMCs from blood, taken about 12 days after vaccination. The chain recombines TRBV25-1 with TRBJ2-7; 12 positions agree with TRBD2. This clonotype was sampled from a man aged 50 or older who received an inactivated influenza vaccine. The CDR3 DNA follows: TGTGCCAGCAGTGACAGGGAGACTAGCGGGAGCTACGAGCAGTACTTC. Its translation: CASSDRETSGSYEQYF.